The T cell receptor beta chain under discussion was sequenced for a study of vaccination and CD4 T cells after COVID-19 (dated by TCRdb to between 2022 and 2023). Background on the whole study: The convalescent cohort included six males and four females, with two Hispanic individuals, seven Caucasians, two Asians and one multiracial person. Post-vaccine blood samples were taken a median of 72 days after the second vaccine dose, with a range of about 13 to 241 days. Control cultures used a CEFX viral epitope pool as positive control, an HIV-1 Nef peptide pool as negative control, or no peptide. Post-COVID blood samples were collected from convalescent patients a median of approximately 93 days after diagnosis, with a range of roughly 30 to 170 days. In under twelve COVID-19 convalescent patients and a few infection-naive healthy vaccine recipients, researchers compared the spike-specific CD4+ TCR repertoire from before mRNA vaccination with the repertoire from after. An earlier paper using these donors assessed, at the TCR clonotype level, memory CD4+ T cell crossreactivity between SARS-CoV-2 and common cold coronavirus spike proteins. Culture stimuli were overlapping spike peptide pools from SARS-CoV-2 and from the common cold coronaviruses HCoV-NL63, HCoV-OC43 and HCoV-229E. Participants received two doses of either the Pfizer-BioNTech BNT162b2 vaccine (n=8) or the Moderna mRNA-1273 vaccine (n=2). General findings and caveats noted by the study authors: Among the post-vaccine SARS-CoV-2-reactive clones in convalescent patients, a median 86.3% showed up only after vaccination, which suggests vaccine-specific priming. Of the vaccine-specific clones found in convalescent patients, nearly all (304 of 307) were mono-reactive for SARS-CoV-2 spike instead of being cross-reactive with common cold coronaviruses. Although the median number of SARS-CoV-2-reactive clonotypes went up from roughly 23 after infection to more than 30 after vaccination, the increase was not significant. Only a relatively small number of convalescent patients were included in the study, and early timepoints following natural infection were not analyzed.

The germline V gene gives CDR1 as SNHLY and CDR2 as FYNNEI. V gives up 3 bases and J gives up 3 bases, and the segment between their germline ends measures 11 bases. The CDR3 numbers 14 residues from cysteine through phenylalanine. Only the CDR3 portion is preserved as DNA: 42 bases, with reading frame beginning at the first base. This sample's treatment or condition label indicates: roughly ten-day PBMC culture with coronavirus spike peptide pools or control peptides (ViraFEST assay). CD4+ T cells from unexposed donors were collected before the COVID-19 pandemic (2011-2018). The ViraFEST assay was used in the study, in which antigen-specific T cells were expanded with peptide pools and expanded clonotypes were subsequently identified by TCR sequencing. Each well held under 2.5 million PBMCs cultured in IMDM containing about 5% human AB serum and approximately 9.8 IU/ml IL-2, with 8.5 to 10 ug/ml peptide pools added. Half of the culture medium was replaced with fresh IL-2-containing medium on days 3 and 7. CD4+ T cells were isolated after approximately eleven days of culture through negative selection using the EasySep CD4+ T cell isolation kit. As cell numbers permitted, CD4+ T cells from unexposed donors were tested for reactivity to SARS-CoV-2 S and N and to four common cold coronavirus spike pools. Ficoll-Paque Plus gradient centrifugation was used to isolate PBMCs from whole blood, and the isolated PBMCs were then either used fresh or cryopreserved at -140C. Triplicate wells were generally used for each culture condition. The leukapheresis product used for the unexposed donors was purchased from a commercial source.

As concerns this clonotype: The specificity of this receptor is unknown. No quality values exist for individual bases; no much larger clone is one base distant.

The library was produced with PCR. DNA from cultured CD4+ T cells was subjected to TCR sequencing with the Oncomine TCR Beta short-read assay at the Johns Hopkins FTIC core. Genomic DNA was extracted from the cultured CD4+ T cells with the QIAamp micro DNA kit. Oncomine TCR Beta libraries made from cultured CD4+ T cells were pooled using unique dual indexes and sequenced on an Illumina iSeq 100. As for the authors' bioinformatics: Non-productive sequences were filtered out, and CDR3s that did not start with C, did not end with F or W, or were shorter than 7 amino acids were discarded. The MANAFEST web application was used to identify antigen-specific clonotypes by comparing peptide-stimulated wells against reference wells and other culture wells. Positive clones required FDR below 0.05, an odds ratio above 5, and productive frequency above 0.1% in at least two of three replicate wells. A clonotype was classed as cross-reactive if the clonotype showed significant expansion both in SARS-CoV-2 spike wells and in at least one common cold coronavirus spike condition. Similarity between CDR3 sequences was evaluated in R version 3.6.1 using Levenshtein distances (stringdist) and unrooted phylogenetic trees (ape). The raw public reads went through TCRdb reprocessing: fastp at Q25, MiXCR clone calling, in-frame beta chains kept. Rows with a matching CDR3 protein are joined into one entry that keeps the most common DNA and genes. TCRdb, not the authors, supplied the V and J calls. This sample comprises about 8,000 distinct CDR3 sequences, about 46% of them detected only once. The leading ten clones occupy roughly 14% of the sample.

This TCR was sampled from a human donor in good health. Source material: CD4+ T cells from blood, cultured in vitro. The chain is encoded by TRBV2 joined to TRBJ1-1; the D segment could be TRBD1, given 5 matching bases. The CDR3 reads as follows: CASSDRGGDTEAFF. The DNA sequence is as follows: TGTGCCAGCAGTGATCGGGGGGGGGACACTGAAGCTTTCTTT.